The 22 T cell receptor beta chains below were found in one sample sequenced in a study of cytomegalovirus exposure and HLA in healthy donors. PCR primers comprised 60 Vbeta and 13 Jbeta primers. The data were produced by immunoSEQ multiplex PCR, yet TCRdb's version contains in-frame clones alone and is incomplete. The sample lists about 150,000 clones; around four fifths were seen once. The sequenced material came from PBMCs. Source of these receptors: a man aged 40-49 years in good health and CMV-seronegative.

V and J are TRBV10-3 and TRBJ2-1; 15 nucleotides agree with TRBD2. Germline V gene data show CDR1 as ENHRY and CDR2 as SYGVKD. Losses at the gene ends were 2 bases for V and 7 bases for J; bases not matched to a gene: 3. This CDR3 has 16 residues. CDR3 nucleotide sequence: TGTGCCATCAGTGAGGGGGGACTAGCGGGGGGAAATGAGCAGTTCTTC. The encoded protein is CAISEGGLAGGNEQFF.

The chain carries TRBV19 and TRBJ2-1; no clear D. The V and J ends lost 4 bases and 7 bases respectively, with 14 bases between them. From germline, CDR1 is LNHDA and CDR2 SQIVND (reference sequence). CDR3 length: 14 residues. In DNA form, the CDR3 reads TGTGCCAGTAGTAGCGTCCTGCCGGGTAATGAGCAGTTCTTC. Its protein is CASSSVLPGNEQFF.

The chain recombines TRBV28 with TRBJ1-3, with D maybe TRBD1 (6 bases). V was clipped by 0 bases and J by 4 bases, with 13 bases between them. CDR1 is MDHEN, CDR2 SYDVKM, per germline. The CDR3 sequence is 16 residues long. The CDR3 is CASSLWAGDSGNTIYF. The CDR3 DNA reads TGTGCCAGCAGTTTATGGGCAGGGGATTCGGGAAACACCATATATTTT. Together with reference TRBV28 and TRBJ1-3, the CDR3 gives the full variable domain: DVKVTQSSRYLVKRTGEKVFLECVQDMDHENMFWYRQDPGLGLRLIYFSYDVKMKEKGDIPEGYSVSREKKERFSLILESASTNQTSMYLCASSLWAGDSGNTIYFGEGSWLTVV.

The gene calls are TRBV7-9 and TRBJ1-2; the D gene is possibly TRBD1 (5 bases). Trimming shortened V by 0 bases and J by 0 bases, and 11 bases separated the two germline ends. CDR1 SEHNR and CDR2 FQNEAQ come from the germline V gene (reference sequence). The CDR3 contains 16 residues. CDR3 sequence reads: CASSLAETVANYGYTF. The CDR3 nucleotides are TGTGCCAGCAGCTTAGCCGAGACAGTCGCTAACTATGGCTACACCTTC.

The chain links TRBV7-2 to TRBJ2-7; 7 bases agree with TRBD1. V gave up 2 bases and J gave up 6 bases; unmatched junction bases: 4. From germline, CDR1 is SGHTA and CDR2 FQGNSA. The CDR3 contains 13 residues. CDR3 amino acids: CASSLRQGVEQYF. CDR3 DNA sequence: TGTGCCAGCAGCTTAAGACAGGGCGTCGAGCAGTACTTC.

The DNA of the CDR3 is TGTGCCAGCAGTTTATCATGTGAAGCTTTCTTT. This encodes CASSLSCEAFF. The chain is built from TRBV28 and TRBJ1-1; D uncertain. With 1 base removed from V and 7 bases from J, the gap between germline ends came to 4 bases. CDR1 and CDR2 (germline): MDHEN, SYDVKM. CDR3 length: 11 amino acids.

The chain is built from TRBV18 and TRBJ2-5; TRBD1 matches at 8 bases. Looked up from germline, CDR1 is KGHSH and CDR2 is LQKENI. The CDR3 contains 13 residues. The V and J ends lost 6 bases and 2 bases, in that order; junction bases with no gene match: 2. The CDR3 reads CASSRDRQETQYF. The CDR3, as DNA: TGTGCCAGCTCGCGGGACAGGCAAGAGACCCAGTACTTC.

V usage is TRBV4-2 and J usage is TRBJ2-3; tentative D call: TRBD2 (6 bases). Deletions cut 5 bases from V and 4 bases from J, with 13 bases between. The germline gives CDR1 LGHNA, CDR2 YNFKEQ. The CDR3 has 14 residues. Here the CDR3 DNA reads TGTGCCAGCAGCGGGGCCGGCGGGGCAGATACGCAGTATTTT. Encoded protein: CASSGAGGADTQYF.

V gene TRBV29-1 combines with J gene TRBJ2-6; D uncertain. Germline-derived CDR1 and CDR2 are SQVTM and ANQGSEA. V was trimmed by 1 base and J by 4 bases, leaving 8 bases between them. The CDR3 runs 14 residues. The CDR3 nucleotides are TGCAGCGTTGAAGGGCTACAGGGGGCCAACGTCCTGACTTTC. This codes for CSVEGLQGANVLTF.

This clone was recorded only once. The rearrangement joins TRBV5-6 to TRBJ2-7, with 9 bases that match TRBD2. Germline V gene lookup returns CDR1 SGHDT and CDR2 YYEEEE. V lost 2 bases to trimming and J lost 7 bases; unmatched junction nucleotides: 10. The CDR3 extends over 15 amino acids. CDR3 protein: CASSFASGVPGEQYF. The CDR3 DNA sequence: TGTGCCAGCAGCTTTGCTAGCGGGGTCCCTGGGGAGCAGTACTTC. Using reference TRBV5-6 and TRBJ2-7 for the parts outside the CDR3, the full variable domain is DAGVTQSPTHLIKTRGQQVTLRCSPKSGHDTVSWYQQALGQGPQFIFQYYEEEERQRGNFPDRFSGHQFPNYSSELNVNALLLGDSALYLCASSFASGVPGEQYFGPGTRLTVT.

This sequence joins TRBV4-1 and TRBJ2-5, with 11 bases that match TRBD2. Germline values: CDR1 MGHRA, CDR2 YSYEKL. CDR3 length: 15 amino acids. The junction had 5 bases not matched to a gene; V was cut back by 7 bases and J by 1 base. The CDR3 protein is CASTLAGGPQETQYF. DNA of the CDR3: TGCGCCAGCACCTTAGCGGGGGGGCCCCAAGAGACCCAGTACTTC.

This clone was recorded a few times. The V gene is TRBV14, the J gene TRBJ2-7, with D perhaps TRBD1 (6 bases). This CDR3 has 14 amino acids. From germline, CDR1 is SGHDN and CDR2 FVKESK. V lost 0 bases, J lost 5 bases, and 11 bases lay in between. In nucleotides, the CDR3 is TGTGCCAGCAGCCAAGAAACGCGACAGGACGAGCAGTACTTC. Protein product: CASSQETRQDEQYF.

The chain has TRBV5-1 and TRBJ2-3; 9 bases fit TRBD2. Per germline, CDR1 SGHRS and CDR2 YFSETQ. This CDR3 region has 15 residues. With 3 bases clipped from V and 0 bases from J, the junction kept 2 bases outside the gene matches. CDR3 nucleotides: TGCGCCAGCAGCTACCTAGCGGGGAGCACAGATACGCAGTATTTT. It translates to CASSYLAGSTDTQYF.

The chain uses TRBV28 and TRBJ2-1; TRBD2 is a possible D gene (7 bases). This CDR3 spans 13 amino acids. Deletions cut 7 bases from V and 7 bases from J, with 14 bases between. The germline V gene encodes CDR1 MDHEN and CDR2 SYDVKM. CDR3 bases: TGTGCCAGCAAAAGGGGGGGACAAAATGAGCAGTTCTTC. It is translated as CASKRGGQNEQFF.

V and J are TRBV5-1 and TRBJ1-2; 8 bases agree with TRBD1. Germline V CDR1 and CDR2: SGHRS, YFSETQ. This CDR3 contains 13 residues. Losses at the gene ends were 5 bases for V and 7 bases for J; bases not matched to a gene: 7. DNA for the CDR3: TGCGCCAGCAGACCCGACAGGGGCAGTGGCTACACCTTC. Its translation is CASRPDRGSGYTF.

The chain couples TRBV2 to TRBJ2-5; 7 positions agree with TRBD2. CDR1 is SNHLY and CDR2 is FYNNEI in the germline V gene. The CDR3 totals 14 residues. V was pared by 6 bases and J by 5 bases, with 9 bases of the junction left unmatched. The DNA of the CDR3 is TGTGCCAGCAGGCTGGGAGGGTTAGGGGAGACCCAGTACTTC. It translates to CASRLGGLGETQYF.

With regard to this clone: One end of the junction is discordant with germline, which a read error may explain. This CDR3 is CAWSISDGQPQPF. In nucleotides, the CDR3 is TGTGCCTGGAGTATAAGCGACGGACAGCCCCAGCCTTTT. V and J are TRBV30 and TRBJ1-5; the D gene is possibly TRBD1 (6 bases). This CDR3 has 13 amino acids. Germline CDR1 GTSNPN, CDR2 SVGIG (reference sequence).

The chain couples TRBV27 to TRBJ1-1, with unresolved D. Trimming pared 2 bases from V and 6 bases from J, leaving 19 bases between. The CDR3 covers 16 residues. Germline CDR1 is MNHEY and CDR2 is SMNVEV (reference sequence). The CDR3 coding sequence is TGTGCCAGCAGTTTAGGCGGTGGGTTGGCAAACGCTGAAGCTTTCTTT. Translated, it gives CASSLGGGLANAEAFF.

This rearrangement joins TRBV2 to TRBJ1-1; TRBD1 might be the D (5 bases). Trimming cost V 4 bases and J 5 bases, with 8 bases left between them. The length of the CDR3 is 12 residues. The V gene's germline CDR1 is SNHLY and CDR2 FYNNEI. The CDR3 here is CASSGDWTEAFF. The CDR3, as DNA: TGTGCCAGCAGTGGGGACTGGACTGAAGCTTTCTTT.

V usage is TRBV6-1 and J usage is TRBJ2-7; TRBD2 agrees at 11 bases. Germline CDR1 reads MNHNS; CDR2 reads SASEGT. This CDR3 is 18 amino acids long. After removal of 4 bases from V and 3 bases from J, the junction contained 14 bases not matched to a gene. CDR3 in amino acids: CASSVFGTSGQRIYEQYF. In DNA form, the CDR3 reads TGTGCCAGCAGTGTATTTGGGACTAGCGGCCAACGAATCTACGAGCAGTACTTC.

The chain joins TRBV7-8 to TRBJ2-1; D is uncertain. The CDR3 extends over 11 amino acids. Per germline, CDR1 SGHVS and CDR2 FQNEAQ. With 6 bases removed from V and 7 bases from J, the gap between germline ends came to 7 bases. The CDR3 protein is CASSASNEQFF. CDR3 DNA sequence: TGTGCCAGCAGTGCGTCGAATGAGCAGTTCTTC. Combining the CDR3 with reference TRBV7-8 and TRBJ2-1 gives the whole variable domain GAGVSQSPRYKVAKRGQDVALRCDPISGHVSLFWYQQALGQGPEFLTYFQNEAQLDKSGLPSDRFFAERPEGSVSTLKIQRTQQEDSAVYLCASSASNEQFFGPGTRLTVL.

The chain links TRBV4-1 to TRBJ2-1; 10 nucleotides match TRBD1. This CDR3 is built from 15 residues. CDR1 and CDR2 (germline): MGHRA, YSYEKL. Germline trimming cut 4 bases from V and 6 bases from J; bases unmatched to any gene: 6. CDR3 in DNA: TGCGCCAGCAGCCGCGGGACAGGGGAGGGCAATGAGCAGTTCTTC. Translated, it gives CASSRGTGEGNEQFF.